This TCR beta chain stems from a study of blood T cells in healthy people across ages. The CDR3 covers 15 residues. The V end was cut by 5 bases, the J end by 5 bases, with 18 bases between. The germline CDR1 and CDR2 sequences are SSHAT and FNYEAQ (reference sequence). Sample-barcoded 5' priming and a J-beta primer mix drove a second PCR of roughly 6 to 12 cycles. TCRdb passed the 5' RACE reads through MiXCR, listing each CDR3 protein once. The sample includes about a million distinct CDR3 sequences, roughly 51% seen only once; the top ten take about 21%. The sequencing input was blood. This chain joins TRBV7-7 and TRBJ2-5; D is ambiguous. The source is a woman between 55 and 75 years old in good health. CDR3 loop: CASSPSNRRLETQYF. The DNA for the CDR3 is TGTGCCAGCAGCCCAAGTAACCGCCGGTTGGAGACCCAGTACTTC.